One TCR beta chain is described in this entry. The germline V gene encodes CDR1 WNHNN and CDR2 SYGVQD (reference sequence). J gave up 3 bases and V 6 bases, and 15 bases lay outside the gene matches. The CDR3 sequence is 17 residues long. The sample comes from a study of blood T cell repertoires in COVID-19. On the study more broadly: COVID-19 samples, acute and convalescent, were from the United States, Italy and Spain.

Per the authors' pipeline: Estimates of nucleated cell counts were drawn from the amplification of reference gene primers. The assay was immunoSEQ multiplex PCR, and TCRdb's table has in-frame clones only and misses some. Clonal size and the V and J genes are those of that table, whereas D and trimming came from the DNA. The sample shows some 5,700 clones, 90% to 95% of them seen only once. This sequence originates from a human donor in a cohort sampled during active COVID-19. Sample: peripheral blood. This sequence joins TRBV10-1 and TRBJ2-7; 9 positions agree with TRBD2. The CDR3 nucleotides are TGCGCCAGCAGCCAGGGGGGTGTAGCGGGAGATGGCTACGAGCAGTACTTC. The encoded protein is CASSQGGVAGDGYEQYF.